The T cell receptor (beta chain) described here comes from a study of human T cells and chemical hapten exposure. Time point described: pre-sensitization, week 0. Regarding treatment: therapeutic diphenylcyclopropenone sensitization with weekly scalp DPC. V was clipped by 5 bases and J by 3 bases, with 7 bases between them. This CDR3 region has 11 residues. Germline V gives CDR1 DFQATT, CDR2 SNEGSKA (reference sequence). This clonotype was found many times. MiXCR was run by TCRdb on the RACE reads, yielding one entry per CDR3 protein. The table has 150,000 to 200,000 distinct CDR3 sequences, about 31% seen once.

The clonotype comes from a woman in her twenties or thirties with alopecia areata. Some clones in this sample may be carry-over from other donors' samples. The sequenced sample was whole blood, obtained in connection with sensitization to the hapten diphenylcyclopropenone (DPC). The rearrangement links TRBV20-1 to TRBJ1-1; D not certain. The CDR3 loop reads CSASRYTEAFF. In DNA form, the CDR3 reads TGCAGTGCTTCGCGATACACTGAAGCTTTCTTT.